This T cell receptor beta chain comes out of a study of T cell responses to AZD1222 COVID-19 vaccine. General study results and limits: The study found vaccine-associated CD4 TCRs spanning spike, dominant at 160-218 and 743-854. The number of AZD1222 recipients seropositive at baseline was only five to seven. In all cases, repertoires were sampled only after the peak T cell response.

In regard to this clone: Its antigen remains unidentified.

Sequenced by immunoSEQ multiplex PCR; TCRdb stores in-frame clones only, minus some. The sample holds approximately 150,000 clones, 70% to 90% seen once. CDR1 is SNHLY and CDR2 is FYNNEI in the germline V gene. This CDR3 spans 14 amino acids. Between the trimmed V and J ends, which lost 5 bases and 3 bases, there was a span of 11 bases. V is TRBV2 and J is TRBJ2-4; D call uncertain. Here the sequenced sample was peripheral blood, taken 28 days after the second dose of the MenACWY control vaccine. This clonotype was obtained from an adult who received the MenACWY meningococcal vaccine as a control. CDR3 sequence reads: CASSLPRVKNIQYF. In DNA form, the CDR3 reads TGTGCCAGCAGTCTACCCCGGGTCAAAAACATTCAGTACTTC. The variable domain in full, completed from reference TRBV2 and TRBJ2-4, reads EPEVTQTPSHQVTQMGQEVILRCVPISNHLYFYWYRQILGQKVEFLVSFYNNEISEKSEIFDDQFSVERPDGSNFTLKIRSTKLEDSAMYFCASSLPRVKNIQYFGAGTRLSVL.